Presented here are 27 T cell receptor beta chains from one specimen sequenced in a study of blood T cell repertoires in COVID-19. The protocol was immunoSEQ multiplex PCR, while the TCRdb copy is restricted to in-frame clones and leaves out a portion. The sample has 45,000 to 65,000 clones, 85% to 95% seen once. The source material was peripheral blood. Receptors originate from a woman older than 75 with acute or convalescent COVID-19.

V is TRBV30 and J is TRBJ1-1; possible D gene TRBD1, 6 bases. This CDR3 has 14 residues. The V end lost 2 bases, the J end lost 5 bases, and 15 bases lay between the germline ends. Germline V CDR1 and CDR2: GTSNPN, SVGIG (reference sequence). The chain's CDR3 is CAWSTGRGATEAFF. CDR3 DNA sequence: TGTGCCTGGAGTACGGGCAGGGGAGCGACTGAAGCTTTCTTT.

The chain combines TRBV10-3 with TRBJ2-5; 7 bases are shared with TRBD2. V gave up 0 bases and J gave up 1 base; unmatched junction bases: 8. Germline V CDR1 and CDR2: ENHRY, SYGVKD. This CDR3 has 17 amino acids. The CDR3 nucleotides read TGTGCCATCAGTGAGTCGGTTTCGGGAGGATCCCAAGAGACCCAGTACTTC. This codes for CAISESVSGGSQETQYF.

The chain combines TRBV7-2 with TRBJ2-1, with 7 bases that match TRBD2. Germline V gene sequence: CDR1 SGHTA, CDR2 FQGNSA. Germline trimming cut 2 bases from V and 9 bases from J; bases unmatched to any gene: 10. The CDR3 runs to 15 residues. The CDR3 sequence: CASSLSVGGSTEQFF. The CDR3 DNA follows: TGTGCCAGCAGCTTAAGTGTCGGCGGGAGCACTGAGCAGTTCTTC.

The V call is TRBV3-1 (or the pseudogene TRBV3-2), the J call TRBJ1-3; tentatively, D is TRBD1 (5 bases). The CDR3 has 15 residues. The V end lost 2 bases, the J end lost 2 bases, and 10 bases lay between the germline ends. Germline V lookup: CDR1 LGHDT, CDR2 YNNKEL (reference sequence). CDR3 residues: CASSQIRVPGNTIYF. Here the CDR3 DNA reads TGTGCCAGCAGCCAAATCAGGGTGCCTGGAAACACCATATATTTT.

This clone was counted a few times. The chain employs TRBV12-5 and TRBJ2-7; 11 nucleotides agree with TRBD2. This CDR3 comprises 16 residues. V was pared by 1 base and J by 0 bases, with 2 bases of the junction left unmatched. Germline CDR1 reads LGHNT; CDR2 reads FRNRAP. CDR3 in amino acids: CASGLASGRFSYEQYF. The CDR3 DNA reads as TGTGCTAGTGGTTTGGCTAGCGGGAGGTTCTCCTACGAGCAGTACTTC.

This clone was counted only a few times. This chain links TRBV5-1 with TRBJ1-1, with 9 bases matching TRBD1. J was trimmed by 5 bases and V by 9 bases; bases with no gene match: 8. Germline V gene sequence: CDR1 SGHRS, CDR2 YFSETQ. This CDR3 has 13 residues. The CDR3 coding sequence is TGCGCCACGAAACAGGGGGCTGGAACTGAAGCTTTCTTT. This translates into CATKQGAGTEAFF. The full variable domain, completed using reference TRBV5-1 and TRBJ1-1, is KAGVTQTPRYLIKTRGQQVTLSCSPISGHRSVSWYQQTPGQGLQFLFEYFSETQRNKGNFPGRFSGRQFSNSRSEMNVSTLELGDSALYLCATKQGAGTEAFFGQGTRLTVV.

The chain joins TRBV21-1 to TRBJ2-2; TRBD2, the D gene given by the table, was not confirmed from the DNA. TRBV21-1 is an annotated pseudogene. The CDR3 contains 20 residues. DNA for the CDR3: TGTGCCAGCAGCAAAGTCAAGGGGACTAGCGGGAGGGCGAACACCGGGGAGCTGTTTTTT. Amino acids: CASSKVKGTSGRANTGELFF.

This clone came up once. The DNA of the CDR3 is TGTGCCAGTAGTATAGGAGCCGGCGGCCAAGAGACCCAGTACTTC. Its translation is CASSIGAGGQETQYF. The chain joins TRBV19 to TRBJ2-5; D is undetermined. V lost 1 base and J 1 base, leaving 10 bases between the germline ends. Germline V gene data show CDR1 as LNHDA and CDR2 as SQIVND (reference sequence). The CDR3 runs 15 residues.

V is TRBV25-1 and J is TRBJ1-5, with 8 bases aligning to TRBD1. The germline gives CDR1 MGHDK, CDR2 SYGVNS. V lost 1 base and J lost 0; bases outside the gene matches: 5. There are 17 residues in the CDR3. This chain's CDR3 is CASSESGTGLSNQPQHF. DNA of the CDR3: TGTGCCAGCAGTGAATCGGGGACAGGACTTAGCAATCAGCCCCAGCATTTT.

This chain uses TRBV27 with TRBJ1-2, with TRBD1 identical over 9 bases. From germline, CDR1 is MNHEY and CDR2 SMNVEV (reference sequence). The CDR3 has 15 residues. The J segment lost 4 bases and the V segment lost 4 bases, leaving 7 bases of the junction unmatched. CDR3 in amino acids: CASSSRGQGTYGYTF. The CDR3 coding sequence is TGTGCCAGCAGTTCTCGGGGACAGGGTACCTATGGCTACACCTTC.

The V and J genes are TRBV29-1 and TRBJ2-3; TRBD1 agrees at 10 bases. V lost 6 bases to trimming and J lost 6 bases; unmatched junction nucleotides: 12. Germline V gene lookup returns CDR1 SQVTM and CDR2 ANQGSEA. The CDR3 consists of 15 residues. CDR3 sequence (DNA): TGCAGCGTCCTCCGGGACAGGGGTTTAACGGATACGCAGTATTTT. Protein product: CSVLRDRGLTDTQYF.

The genes are TRBV25-1 and TRBJ2-5; 9 nucleotides match TRBD1. Trimming removed 2 bases from V and 5 bases from J; junction bases left unmatched: 9. Germline V CDR1 and CDR2: MGHDK, SYGVNS. The CDR3 is 16 residues long. The CDR3 sequence: CASSENGTGLGETQYF. DNA of the CDR3: TGTGCCAGCAGTGAAAATGGGACAGGGCTTGGTGAGACCCAGTACTTC.

The chain uses TRBV15 and TRBJ1-1, with D possibly matching TRBD1 (6 bases). The germline V gene has CDR1 LNHNV and CDR2 YYDKDF (reference sequence). V dropped 0 bases and J dropped 4 bases, with 18 bases sitting between them. There are 17 residues in the CDR3. CDR3 protein: CATSRDGWYRVLTEAFF. In DNA, the CDR3 is TGTGCCACCAGCAGAGATGGTTGGTACAGGGTTCTCACTGAAGCTTTCTTT.

V is TRBV9 and J is TRBJ2-5; tentative D call: TRBD2 (6 bases). The germline V and J ends were trimmed by 4 bases and 1 base, with 17 bases remaining between them. CDR3 length: 16 residues. Germline assignment: CDR1 SGDLS and CDR2 YYNGEE. The CDR3 reads CASSSGVGSGQETQYF. CDR3 nucleotides: TGTGCCAGCAGCTCCGGGGTTGGTAGCGGCCAAGAGACCCAGTACTTC.

The J gene is TRBJ1-1, the V gene TRBV11-2; TRBD1 matches 7 bases. This CDR3 has 16 residues. The ends lost 2 bases at V and 8 bases at J; junction bases unmatched: 14. From germline, CDR1 is SGHAT and CDR2 FQNNGV. The CDR3 DNA reads TGTGCCAGCAGCTTAATGGTTTGGCAGGGGGTGTTGGAAGCTTTCTTT. Translating it yields CASSLMVWQGVLEAFF.

The chain has TRBV5-6 and TRBJ1-1; maybe TRBD1 (5 bases). The CDR3 loop spans 15 amino acids. Trimming stripped 3 bases from V and 4 bases from J, with 16 bases between. The germline gives CDR1 SGHDT, CDR2 YYEEEE. The CDR3 DNA reads TGTGCCAGCAGCTGGAGGGGCTTGACGGGCACTGAAGCTTTCTTT. Its protein is CASSWRGLTGTEAFF.

The CDR3 DNA reads as TGTGCCTGGAGCCCCCTAGGACAGGGCAATCAGCCCCAGCATTTT. Translation gives CAWSPLGQGNQPQHF. The chain employs TRBV30 and TRBJ1-5, with TRBD1 matching 7 bases. The junction had 7 bases not matched to a gene; V was cut back by 3 bases and J by 2 bases. Germline CDR1 and CDR2: GTSNPN and SVGIG (reference sequence). The CDR3 length is 15 residues.

The chain carries TRBV18 and TRBJ2-1, with 9 bases identical to TRBD2. The CDR3 consists of 14 residues. Germline CDR1 and CDR2: KGHSH and LQKENI. Trimming removed 3 bases from V and 5 bases from J; junction bases left unmatched: 2. This CDR3 is CASSPSGSHNEQFF. The CDR3 DNA sequence: TGTGCCAGCTCACCTAGCGGGAGCCACAATGAGCAGTTCTTC.

The chain couples TRBV7-9 to TRBJ1-6; TRBD1 is a possible D gene (6 bases). The V and J ends lost 5 bases and 15 bases respectively, with 14 bases between them. From germline, CDR1 is SEHNR and CDR2 FQNEAQ (reference sequence). The CDR3 has 12 amino acids. CDR3: CASSNRGQRLHF. For the CDR3, the DNA is TGTGCCAGCAGCAACCGTGGACAGCGCCTCCACTTT.

The J gene is TRBJ2-7, the V gene TRBV5-4; 7 bases match TRBD1. The germline CDR1 and CDR2 sequences are SGHNT and YYREEE (reference sequence). The V and J ends lost 2 bases and 4 bases, in that order; junction bases with no gene match: 3. The CDR3 runs 13 residues. This chain's CDR3 is CASSFDRVYEQYF. The CDR3 DNA is TGTGCCAGCAGCTTTGACAGGGTGTACGAGCAGTACTTC.

The chain employs TRBV10-3 and TRBJ2-3; 9 positions match TRBD2. CDR3 length: 14 residues. Germline values: CDR1 ENHRY, CDR2 SYGVKD. The V gene end was trimmed by 6 bases and the J gene end by 4 bases; junction bases not matched to a gene: 5. The CDR3 loop reads CAIRLAGAADTQYF. The DNA of the CDR3 is TGTGCCATCAGATTAGCGGGAGCCGCAGATACGCAGTATTTT.

The chain carries TRBV13 and TRBJ1-1, with D uncertain. The germline V and J ends were trimmed by 0 bases and 6 bases, with 11 bases remaining between them. The germline gives CDR1 PRHDT, CDR2 FYEKMQ (reference sequence). CDR3 length: 14 residues. The CDR3 DNA follows: TGTGCCAGCAGCTTAGGCAGGTCGGTGCCTGAAGCTTTCTTT. Its protein product is CASSLGRSVPEAFF.

The chain has TRBV7-3 and TRBJ1-1; TRBD1 might be the D (5 bases). This CDR3 spans 14 amino acids. CDR1 is SGHTA, CDR2 FQGTGA, per germline. Trimming removed 2 bases at V and 4 bases at J, with 11 bases between. DNA for the CDR3: TGTGCCAGCAGCTTACAGGGCGGGAGCACTGAAGCTTTCTTT. Its protein is CASSLQGGSTEAFF.

The CDR3 here is CATSRLGVSNEKLFF. CDR3 DNA: TGTGCCACCAGTCGATTAGGGGTGTCTAATGAAAAACTGTTTTTT. The genes are TRBV7-2 and TRBJ1-4, with D possibly matching TRBD1 (5 bases). V was shortened by 10 bases and J by 3 bases, with 18 bases between the two germline ends. Germline V gene data show CDR1 as SGHTA and CDR2 as FQGNSA. There are 15 residues in the CDR3.

The chain recombines TRBV10-2 with TRBJ2-1; 8 bases are a match to TRBD1. Germline assignment: CDR1 WSHSY and CDR2 SAAADI. The CDR3 sequence is 15 residues long. V lost 2 bases to trimming and J lost 4 bases; unmatched junction nucleotides: 4. CDR3 sequence (DNA): TGCGCCAGCAGTGAGGTCAGGGGGCTATACAATGAGCAGTTCTTC. As protein: CASSEVRGLYNEQFF.

The rearrangement uses TRBV10-3 and TRBJ2-2; 14 nucleotides align to TRBD2. This CDR3 is built from 17 residues. Germline V lookup: CDR1 ENHRY, CDR2 SYGVKD. Trimming removed 3 bases from V and 7 bases from J; junction bases left unmatched: 7. The CDR3 nucleotides read TGTGCCATCAGTGACTCCGGGACTAGCGGGAGCATCGGGGAGCTGTTTTTT. This sequence encodes CAISDSGTSGSIGELFF.

V is TRBV30 and J is TRBJ1-5, with TRBD1 identical over 7 bases. The CDR3 has 14 residues. CDR1 GTSNPN and CDR2 SVGIG come from the germline V gene (reference sequence). V dropped 2 bases and J dropped 7; count of bases not matched to a gene: 8. The chain's CDR3 is CAWSRRQGSQPQHF. CDR3 coding DNA: TGTGCCTGGAGTAGGAGACAGGGATCCCAGCCCCAGCATTTT. Full variable domain (missing parts from reference TRBV30 and TRBJ1-5): SQTIHQWPATLVQPVGSPLSLECTVEGTSNPNLYWYRQAAGRGLQLLFYSVGIGQISSEVPQNLSASRPQDRQFILSSKKLLLSDSGFYLCAWSRRQGSQPQHFGDGTRLSIL.